These T cell receptor beta chains were read from a single sample in a study of early T cells in non-severe SARS-CoV-2 infection. TCRdb re-called the 5' RACE reads through MiXCR, storing one row per CDR3 protein. The sample yields about 36,000 distinct CDR3 sequences, roughly 5.3% seen once. The material sequenced was whole blood. The origin of the receptors is an adult who was a healthcare worker with PCR-confirmed SARS-CoV-2 infection or an uninfected control (not recorded which). Both conserved end residues are part of each CDR3. The D gene is left open where the match is weak. A clone size is listed for some rows: how often the clone was seen (once, few, many), or a class if it is expanded.

clone_size d_call j_call v_call cdr3_aa cdr3_nt
few TRBD2 TRBJ2-4 TRBV28 CASSPGTTVLAKNIQYF TGTGCCAGCAGTCCCGGGACTACGGTTCTAGCCAAAAACATTCAGTACTTC
few TRBD1 TRBJ1-5 TRBV20-1 CSAMTGRGQPQHF TGCAGTGCTATGACAGGGAGAGGCCAGCCCCAGCATTTT
many TRBD2 TRBJ2-7 TRBV5-8 CASNPGGPGFYF TGTGCCAGCAACCCGGGAGGCCCGGGGTTTTACTTC
. . TRBJ1-5 TRBV28 CASSLIQGNQPQHF TGTGCCAGCAGTTTAATACAGGGTAATCAGCCCCAGCATTTT
few . TRBJ2-5 TRBV18 CASSPLMGSETQYF TGTGCCAGCTCACCTCTTATGGGCTCGGAGACCCAGTACTTC
. . TRBJ2-1 TRBV7-3 CASSLTGGGSYNEQFF TGTGCCAGCAGCTTAACCGGTGGGGGCTCCTACAATGAGCAGTTCTTC
many TRBD2 TRBJ2-1 TRBV7-9 CASSLALTGGPSNEQFF TGTGCCAGCAGCTTAGCGCTGACGGGAGGGCCCTCCAATGAGCAGTTCTTC
many TRBD2 TRBJ2-1 TRBV3-1 CASSQDRLAGVQFF TGTGCCAGCAGCCAAGATCGTCTAGCGGGAGTGCAGTTCTTC
many TRBD1 TRBJ1-3 TRBV20-1 CSAYPGQSSGNTIYF TGCAGTGCTTATCCGGGACAGAGCTCTGGAAACACCATATATTTT
. TRBD1 TRBJ2-7 TRBV7-9 CASSSYRGKYEQYF TGTGCCAGCAGCTCCTACAGGGGCAAGTACGAGCAGTACTTC
many . TRBJ1-1 TRBV28 CASSWRSEAFF TGTGCCAGCAGTTGGAGATCTGAAGCTTTCTTT
many TRBD1 TRBJ2-3 TRBV24-1 CATATGGSTDTQYF TGTGCCACCGCTACAGGGGGATCCACAGATACGCAGTATTTT
. . TRBJ2-7 TRBV5-1 CASSLAGRLYEQYF TGCGCCAGCAGCTTGGCGGGGCGGCTCTACGAGCAGTACTTC
many TRBD2 TRBJ2-3 TRBV4-3 CASSLFASGGNTQYF TGCGCCAGCAGCCTCTTTGCTAGCGGGGGGAATACGCAGTATTTT
few TRBD2 TRBJ2-1 TRBV7-6 CASSLATAGGMGEQFF TGTGCCAGCAGCTTAGCGACGGCGGGAGGGATGGGTGAGCAGTTCTTC
many TRBD2 TRBJ2-7 TRBV5-1 CASSSDPGLAARQYF TGCGCCAGCAGCTCGGACCCGGGACTAGCGGCCCGGCAGTACTTC
many TRBD2 TRBJ2-1 TRBV12-3/TRBV12-4 CASSNRAGGYNEQFF TGTGCCAGCAGTAACAGGGCGGGGGGATACAATGAGCAGTTCTTC